This T cell receptor (beta chain) stems from a study of resident and recirculating memory T cells in vitiligo. The wider study: Samples were epidermis from two lesional and two nonlesional sites, plus PBMCs.

The assay was immunoSEQ multiplex PCR, and TCRdb's table has in-frame clones only and misses some. The table shows around 40,000 clones, with about 93% occurring only once. With 0 bases clipped from V and 5 bases from J, the junction kept 6 bases outside the gene matches. The CDR3 has 16 residues. Germline CDR1 and CDR2: LGHNA and YSLEER. This rearrangement joins TRBV4-3 to TRBJ2-7; 11 bases align to TRBD2. The clonotype was recovered from a male donor with vitiligo. The specimen was blood. CDR3 loop: CASSQDGTSGGDEQYF. In nucleotides, the CDR3 is TGCGCCAGCAGCCAAGATGGAACTAGCGGGGGTGACGAGCAGTACTTC.